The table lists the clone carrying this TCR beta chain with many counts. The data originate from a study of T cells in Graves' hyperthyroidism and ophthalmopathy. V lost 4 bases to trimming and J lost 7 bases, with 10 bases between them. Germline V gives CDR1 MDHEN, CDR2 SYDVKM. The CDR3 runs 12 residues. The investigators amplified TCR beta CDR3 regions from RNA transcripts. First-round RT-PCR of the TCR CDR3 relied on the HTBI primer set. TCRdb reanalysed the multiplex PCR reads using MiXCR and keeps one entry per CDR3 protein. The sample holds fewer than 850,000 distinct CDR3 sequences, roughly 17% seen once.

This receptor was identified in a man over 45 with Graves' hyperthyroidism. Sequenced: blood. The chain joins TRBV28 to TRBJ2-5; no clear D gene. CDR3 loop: CASSSFDGTQYF. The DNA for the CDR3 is TGTGCCAGCAGTTCCTTTGATGGGACCCAGTACTTC.